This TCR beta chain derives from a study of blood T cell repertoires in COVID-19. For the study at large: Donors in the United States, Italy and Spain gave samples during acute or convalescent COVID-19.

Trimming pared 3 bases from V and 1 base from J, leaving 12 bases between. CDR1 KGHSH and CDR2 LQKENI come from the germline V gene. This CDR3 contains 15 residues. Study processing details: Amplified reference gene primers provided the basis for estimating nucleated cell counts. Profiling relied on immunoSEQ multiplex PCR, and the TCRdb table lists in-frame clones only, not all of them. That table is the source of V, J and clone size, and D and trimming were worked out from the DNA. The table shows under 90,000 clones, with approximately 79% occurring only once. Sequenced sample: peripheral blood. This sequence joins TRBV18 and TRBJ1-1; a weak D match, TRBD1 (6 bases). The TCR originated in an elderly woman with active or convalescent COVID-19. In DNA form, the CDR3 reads TGTGCCAGCTCACCGGCCCAGGGGACGAACACTGAAGCTTTCTTT. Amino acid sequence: CASSPAQGTNTEAFF. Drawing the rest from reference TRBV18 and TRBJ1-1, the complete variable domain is NAGVMQNPRHLVRRRGQEARLRCSPMKGHSHVYWYRQLPEEGLKFMVYLQKENIIDESGMPKERFSAEFPKEGPSILRIQQVVRGDSAAYFCASSPAQGTNTEAFFGQGTRLTVV.